One and the same sample provided the 29 T cell receptor beta chains below, sequenced in a study of blood T cell repertoires in COVID-19. Data came from immunoSEQ multiplex PCR; TCRdb stores just in-frame clones and leaves some out. The sample carries approximately 190,000 clones, 80% to 85% recorded once. The sample was PBMCs or T cells enriched from blood (not recorded which). These receptors originate from a woman aged 30 to 39 who had been exposed to COVID-19.

This chain connects TRBV7-9 to TRBJ1-1, with 8 bases lining up with TRBD1. The germline CDR1 and CDR2 sequences are SEHNR and FQNEAQ (reference sequence). J was trimmed by 4 bases and V by 3 bases; bases with no gene match: 4. This CDR3 is built from 14 residues. CDR3 coding DNA: TGTGCCAGCAGCTTTCTCGACAGGGGCACTGAAGCTTTCTTT. Its translation: CASSFLDRGTEAFF.

This chain connects TRBV19 to TRBJ1-6; 7 bases are shared with TRBD1. Germline V gene data show CDR1 as LNHDA and CDR2 as SQIVND (reference sequence). Losses at the gene ends were 3 bases for V and 7 bases for J; bases not matched to a gene: 6. CDR3 length: 15 amino acids. The CDR3 DNA reads as TGTGCCAGTAGTATCACCGGGACAGTAAATTCACCCCTCCACTTT. This encodes CASSITGTVNSPLHF. Based on the CDR3 plus reference TRBV19 and TRBJ1-6, the full variable domain is DGGITQSPKYLFRKEGQNVTLSCEQNLNHDAMYWYRQDPGQGLRLIYYSQIVNDFQKGDIAEGYSVSREKKESFPLTVTSAQKNPTAFYLCASSITGTVNSPLHFGNGTRLTVT.

The gene calls are TRBV5-1 and TRBJ2-6; no definite D call. Germline CDR1 SGHRS, CDR2 YFSETQ. V was pared by 4 bases and J by 2 bases, with 10 bases between. The CDR3 runs 15 residues. CDR3 coding DNA: TGCGCCAGCAGCCGCGGTAGAACTGGGGCCAACGTCCTGACTTTC. Translated: CASSRGRTGANVLTF.

This clone has only a few counts. The rearrangement uses TRBV7-9 and TRBJ1-5; D perhaps matches TRBD1 (5 bases). V was pared by 5 bases and J by 11 bases, with 10 bases between. Germline values: CDR1 SEHNR, CDR2 FQNEAQ (reference sequence). This CDR3 spans 11 amino acids. The CDR3 region is CASSPGGTQHF. CDR3 nucleotides: TGTGCCAGCAGCCCCGGGGGAACCCAGCATTTT.

This chain joins TRBV6-1 and TRBJ2-7; D perhaps matches TRBD1 (5 bases). The germline CDR1 and CDR2 sequences are MNHNS and SASEGT. This CDR3 has 12 residues. Trimming took 1 base from V and 7 from J, leaving 8 bases between them. The CDR3 nucleotides read TGTGCCAGCAGTGAAGATTGGACAGAGCAGTACTTC. The encoded protein is CASSEDWTEQYF.

The rearrangement uses TRBV2 and TRBJ2-7; D is unclear. This CDR3 has 12 residues. Germline V gene data show CDR1 as SNHLY and CDR2 as FYNNEI. The ends were cut back, 6 bases at V and 5 bases at J, with 11 bases in the middle. CDR3 bases: TGTGCCAGCAGCGTACCCTCAGACGAGCAGTACTTC. It specifies CASSVPSDEQYF. The full variable domain, in which reference TRBV2 and TRBJ2-7 provide the parts outside the CDR3, is EPEVTQTPSHQVTQMGQEVILRCVPISNHLYFYWYRQILGQKVEFLVSFYNNEISEKSEIFDDQFSVERPDGSNFTLKIRSTKLEDSAMYFCASSVPSDEQYFGPGTRLTVT.

The chain has TRBV19 and TRBJ1-1, with 7 bases aligning to TRBD1. Unmatched junction bases numbered 3, after V lost 9 bases and J lost 8 bases. This CDR3 region has 10 residues. Germline V gene data show CDR1 as LNHDA and CDR2 as SQIVND (reference sequence). The CDR3 reads CASGTVEAFF. The CDR3 region has the DNA TGTGCCAGCGGGACAGTAGAAGCTTTCTTT.

The genes are TRBV2 and TRBJ1-2; possible D gene TRBD1, 6 bases. Germline V gene lookup returns CDR1 SNHLY and CDR2 FYNNEI. Between the trimmed V and J ends, which lost 6 bases and 0 bases, there was a span of 17 bases. The CDR3 loop spans 16 amino acids. The CDR3 region is CASREEGGMANYGYTF. DNA for the CDR3: TGTGCCAGCAGAGAGGAGGGGGGGATGGCTAACTATGGCTACACCTTC.

This chain links TRBV27 with TRBJ1-5; maybe TRBD1 (5 bases). CDR1 is MNHEY, CDR2 SMNVEV, per germline (reference sequence). The CDR3 loop spans 16 amino acids. Trimming removed 0 bases from V and 2 bases from J, with 11 bases in between. The chain's CDR3 is CASSLSGEGRNQPQHF. The CDR3 DNA reads TGTGCCAGCAGTTTATCCGGGGAGGGACGCAATCAGCCCCAGCATTTT.

The rearrangement uses TRBV27 and TRBJ1-2; D is undetermined. The CDR3 loop spans 13 amino acids. Germline assignment: CDR1 MNHEY and CDR2 SMNVEV (reference sequence). Trimming cost V 3 bases and J 4 bases, with 9 bases left between them. The CDR3 loop reads CASSFGGIYGYTF. CDR3 in DNA: TGTGCCAGCAGTTTCGGCGGAATCTATGGCTACACCTTC.

The chain uses TRBV29-1 and TRBJ1-1, with a weak D call TRBD1 (5 bases). Germline V gives CDR1 SQVTM, CDR2 ANQGSEA. The CDR3 is 13 amino acids. The V and J ends lost 3 bases and 3 bases respectively, with 11 bases between them. For the CDR3, the DNA is TGCAGCGTTGACGAGACAGTTTACACTGAAGCTTTCTTT. The encoded protein is CSVDETVYTEAFF.

The chain employs TRBV2 and TRBJ2-1, with 8 bases that match TRBD2. V was pared by 5 bases and J by 4 bases, with 10 bases of the junction left unmatched. This CDR3 comprises 16 residues. Germline V gene sequence: CDR1 SNHLY, CDR2 FYNNEI. CDR3 amino acids: CASSKITSGLYNEQFF. CDR3 sequence (DNA): TGTGCCAGCAGTAAAATTACTAGCGGACTGTACAATGAGCAGTTCTTC.

This chain connects TRBV9 to TRBJ2-1; D is unclear. V lost 1 base and J 5 bases, leaving 4 bases between the germline ends. The CDR3 length is 12 residues. Germline values: CDR1 SGDLS, CDR2 YYNGEE. This CDR3 is CASSVQNNEQFF. Here the CDR3 DNA reads TGTGCCAGCAGCGTACAAAACAATGAGCAGTTCTTC. Supplemented by reference TRBV9 and TRBJ2-1, the full variable domain reads DSGVTQTPKHLITATGQRVTLRCSPRSGDLSVYWYQQSLDQGLQFLIQYYNGEERAKGNILERFSAQQFPDLHSELNLSSLELGDSALYFCASSVQNNEQFFGPGTRLTVL.

The V and J genes are TRBV12-5 and TRBJ1-6; possible D gene TRBD1, 5 bases. Germline V CDR1 and CDR2: LGHNT, FRNRAP. The CDR3 is 13 residues long. V shed 1 base and J shed 14 bases, with 12 bases lying between them. CDR3: CASGLARWGALHF. For the CDR3, the DNA is TGTGCTAGTGGTTTGGCCCGGTGGGGCGCCCTCCACTTT.

The chain combines TRBV12-3 or TRBV12-4 with TRBJ2-7, with TRBD2 identical over 7 bases. The CDR3 runs to 13 residues. Trimming at V came to 5 bases and at J to 3 bases, leaving 4 bases not matched to a gene. The CDR3 DNA reads as TGTGCCAGCAGTCCGGGACTACTCTACGAGCAGTACTTC. Translated: CASSPGLLYEQYF.

This chain uses TRBV3-1 (or the pseudogene TRBV3-2) with TRBJ1-4; no definite D call. Germline CDR1 is LGHDT and CDR2 is YNNKEL (reference sequence). This CDR3 has 15 residues. The V and J ends lost 4 bases and 8 bases respectively, with 17 bases between them. DNA of the CDR3: TGTGCCAGCAGCCCTGACCAATCGCTGGAGGAAAAACTGTTTTTT. It is translated as CASSPDQSLEEKLFF.

The chain has TRBV3-1 (or the pseudogene TRBV3-2) and TRBJ1-4; 11 bases match TRBD1. This CDR3 is 17 amino acids long. CDR1 LGHDT and CDR2 YNNKEL come from the germline V gene (reference sequence). The V and J ends lost 3 bases and 3 bases, in that order; junction bases with no gene match: 6. Here the CDR3 reads CASSQGTGGSPNEKLFF. The CDR3 DNA sequence: TGTGCCAGCAGCCAGGGGACAGGGGGTAGCCCTAATGAAAAACTGTTTTTT.

This rearrangement joins TRBV11-2 to TRBJ2-5, with 7 positions matching TRBD2. This CDR3 is 16 amino acids long. Germline CDR1 and CDR2: SGHAT and FQNNGV. V lost 1 base, J lost 0 bases, and 5 bases stayed unmatched. The DNA of the CDR3 is TGTGCCAGCAGCTTAGTTGGGGGGGGTTACCAAGAGACCCAGTACTTC. The encoded protein is CASSLVGGGYQETQYF.

V and J are TRBV29-1 and TRBJ1-6; D not certain. Looked up from germline, CDR1 is SQVTM and CDR2 is ANQGSEA. Trimming stripped 5 bases from V and 0 bases from J, with 5 bases between. This CDR3 comprises 13 residues. CDR3 residues: CSVRSSYNSPLHF. CDR3 DNA sequence: TGCAGCGTTCGGAGCTCCTATAATTCACCCCTCCACTTT.

The chain links TRBV6-2 or TRBV6-3 to TRBJ2-1; tentative D call: TRBD2 (5 bases). The CDR3 extends over 13 amino acids. Trimming shortened V by 0 bases and J by 9 bases, and 9 bases separated the two germline ends. Germline V gene lookup returns CDR1 MNHEY and CDR2 SVGEGT. Here the CDR3 reads CASSYSRGGEQFF. The CDR3 DNA follows: TGTGCCAGCAGTTACTCGAGAGGAGGTGAGCAGTTCTTC.

The gene calls are TRBV11-2 and TRBJ1-1; weak D call: TRBD1 (5 bases). The germline V gene encodes CDR1 SGHAT and CDR2 FQNNGV. Trimming stripped 3 bases from V and 7 bases from J, with 9 bases between. There are 12 residues in the CDR3. The CDR3 loop is CASSFGGFEAFF. The DNA for the CDR3 is TGTGCCAGCAGCTTCGGGGGGTTTGAAGCTTTCTTT.

The chain uses TRBV28 and TRBJ2-7; 8 nucleotides line up with TRBD2. CDR3 length equals 16 residues. J was trimmed by 5 bases and V by 5 bases; bases with no gene match: 14. The germline CDR1 and CDR2 sequences are MDHEN and SYDVKM. The CDR3 sequence: CASSPQPGGRYDEQYF. In DNA, the CDR3 is TGTGCCAGCAGTCCCCAACCGGGGGGGAGGTACGACGAGCAGTACTTC.

This chain joins TRBV12-3 or TRBV12-4 and TRBJ1-1; maybe TRBD1 (5 bases). The CDR3 runs to 13 residues. The V end was cut by 0 bases, the J end by 6 bases, with 8 bases between. CDR3 residues: CASSLAQGPEAFF. The DNA for the CDR3 is TGTGCCAGCAGTTTAGCCCAGGGCCCTGAAGCTTTCTTT.

The genes are TRBV5-5 and TRBJ2-7, with D possibly being TRBD1 (6 bases). Germline CDR1 SGHKS, CDR2 YYEKEE (reference sequence). The length of the CDR3 is 12 residues. Trimming removed 4 bases at V and 3 bases at J, with 8 bases between. CDR3 loop: CASSQDSYEQYF. Written as DNA, the CDR3 is TGTGCCAGCAGCCAGGACAGCTACGAGCAGTACTTC.

The V gene is TRBV5-5, the J gene TRBJ2-5, with a possible D match to TRBD1 (7 bases). This CDR3 region has 15 residues. The germline V gene encodes CDR1 SGHKS and CDR2 YYEKEE (reference sequence). V dropped 4 bases and J dropped 5 bases, with 18 bases sitting between them. Written as DNA, the CDR3 is TGTGCCAGCAGCACTAGTGGACAGGCGGGGGAGACCCAGTACTTC. Amino acid sequence: CASSTSGQAGETQYF.

The chain carries TRBV7-9 and TRBJ1-1; TRBD1 is a possible D gene (6 bases). Trimming shortened V by 5 bases and J by 3 bases, and 13 bases separated the two germline ends. The CDR3 loop spans 14 amino acids. Germline V CDR1 and CDR2: SEHNR, FQNEAQ (reference sequence). The CDR3 DNA reads as TGTGCCAGCAGCCTATCAGGGGTGGACACTGAAGCTTTCTTT. Translation: CASSLSGVDTEAFF.

CDR3 protein: CASSPAGLREQYF. CDR3 DNA sequence: TGCGCCAGCAGCCCCGCAGGATTGCGCGAGCAGTACTTC. The V gene is TRBV5-1, the J gene TRBJ2-7; D is uncertain. Trimming took 4 bases from V and 6 from J, leaving 14 bases between them. Germline-derived CDR1 and CDR2 are SGHRS and YFSETQ. CDR3 length: 13 residues.

The genes are TRBV12-3 or TRBV12-4 and TRBJ2-1, with D possibly being TRBD2 (6 bases). The CDR3 sequence is 10 residues long. V shed 10 bases and J shed 10 bases, with 11 bases lying between them. The CDR3 DNA sequence: TGTGCCACCGGGGGTCACGAGCAGTTCTTC. It translates to CATGGHEQFF.

This clone was recorded a few times. Additional DNA sequences in this sample encode the identical CDR3. The V call is TRBV7-3, the J call TRBJ2-7; TRBD1 agrees at 8 bases. After removal of 6 bases from V and 1 base from J, the junction contained 2 bases not matched to a gene. CDR1 SGHTA and CDR2 FQGTGA come from the germline V gene. The CDR3 spans 13 residues. The DNA for the CDR3 is TGTGCCAGCAGTCGGGACAGGTCCTACGAGCAGTACTTC. Amino acids: CASSRDRSYEQYF.